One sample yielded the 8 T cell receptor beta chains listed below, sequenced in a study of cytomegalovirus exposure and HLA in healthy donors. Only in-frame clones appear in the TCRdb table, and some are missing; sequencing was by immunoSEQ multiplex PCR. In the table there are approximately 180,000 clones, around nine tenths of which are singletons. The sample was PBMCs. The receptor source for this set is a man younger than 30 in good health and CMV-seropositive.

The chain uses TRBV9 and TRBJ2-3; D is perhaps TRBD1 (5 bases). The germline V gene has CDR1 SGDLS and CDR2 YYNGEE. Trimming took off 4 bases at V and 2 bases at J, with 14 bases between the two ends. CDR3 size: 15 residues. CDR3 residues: CASSPEGAFTDTQYF. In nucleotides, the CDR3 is TGTGCCAGCAGCCCTGAAGGGGCCTTCACAGATACGCAGTATTTT. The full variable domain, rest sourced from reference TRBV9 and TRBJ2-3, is DSGVTQTPKHLITATGQRVTLRCSPRSGDLSVYWYQQSLDQGLQFLIQYYNGEERAKGNILERFSAQQFPDLHSELNLSSLELGDSALYFCASSPEGAFTDTQYFGPGTRLTVL.

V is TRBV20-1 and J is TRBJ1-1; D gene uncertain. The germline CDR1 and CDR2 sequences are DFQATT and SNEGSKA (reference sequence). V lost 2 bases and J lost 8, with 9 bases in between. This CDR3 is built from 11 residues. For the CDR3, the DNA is TGCAGTGCTAGAAAACAGCCAGAAGCTTTCTTT. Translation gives CSARKQPEAFF.

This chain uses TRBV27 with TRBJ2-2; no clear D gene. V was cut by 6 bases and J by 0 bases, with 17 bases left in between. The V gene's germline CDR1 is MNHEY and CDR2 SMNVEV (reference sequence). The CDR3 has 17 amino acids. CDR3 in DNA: TGTGCCAGCAGAGGCCGACCAGGTATTCCGAACACCGGGGAGCTGTTTTTT. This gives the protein CASRGRPGIPNTGELFF.

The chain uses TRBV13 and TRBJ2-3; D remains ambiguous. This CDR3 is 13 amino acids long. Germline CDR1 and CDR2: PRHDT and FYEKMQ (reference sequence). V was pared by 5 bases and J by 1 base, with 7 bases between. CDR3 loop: CASSPEGTDTQYF. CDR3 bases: TGTGCCAGCAGCCCAGAGGGCACAGATACGCAGTATTTT.

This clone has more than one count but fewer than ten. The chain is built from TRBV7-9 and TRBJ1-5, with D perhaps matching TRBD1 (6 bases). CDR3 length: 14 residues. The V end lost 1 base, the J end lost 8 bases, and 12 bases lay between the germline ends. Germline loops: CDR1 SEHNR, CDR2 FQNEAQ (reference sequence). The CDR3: CASSLGGKGEPQHF. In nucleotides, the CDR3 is TGTGCCAGCAGCTTAGGGGGGAAGGGGGAGCCCCAGCATTTT.

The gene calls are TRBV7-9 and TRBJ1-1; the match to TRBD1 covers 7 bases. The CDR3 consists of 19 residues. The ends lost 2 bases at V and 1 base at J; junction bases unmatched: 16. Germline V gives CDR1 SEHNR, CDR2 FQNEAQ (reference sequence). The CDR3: CASSLRSGTELLQNTEAFF. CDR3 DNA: TGTGCCAGCAGCTTAAGGTCCGGGACAGAACTACTCCAGAACACTGAAGCTTTCTTT.

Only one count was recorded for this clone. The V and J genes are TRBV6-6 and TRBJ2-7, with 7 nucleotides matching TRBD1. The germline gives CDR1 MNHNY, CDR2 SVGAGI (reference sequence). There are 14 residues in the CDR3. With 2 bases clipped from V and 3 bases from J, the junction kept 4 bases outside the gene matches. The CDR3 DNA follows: TGTGCCAGCAGTTACCGGGACAGTATCTACGAGCAGTACTTC. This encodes CASSYRDSIYEQYF.

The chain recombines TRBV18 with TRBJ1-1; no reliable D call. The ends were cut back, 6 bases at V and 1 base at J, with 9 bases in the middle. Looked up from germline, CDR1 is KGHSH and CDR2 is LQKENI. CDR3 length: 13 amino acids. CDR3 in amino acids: CASSQGGNTEAFF. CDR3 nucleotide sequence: TGTGCCAGCTCCCAAGGAGGGAACACTGAAGCTTTCTTT.